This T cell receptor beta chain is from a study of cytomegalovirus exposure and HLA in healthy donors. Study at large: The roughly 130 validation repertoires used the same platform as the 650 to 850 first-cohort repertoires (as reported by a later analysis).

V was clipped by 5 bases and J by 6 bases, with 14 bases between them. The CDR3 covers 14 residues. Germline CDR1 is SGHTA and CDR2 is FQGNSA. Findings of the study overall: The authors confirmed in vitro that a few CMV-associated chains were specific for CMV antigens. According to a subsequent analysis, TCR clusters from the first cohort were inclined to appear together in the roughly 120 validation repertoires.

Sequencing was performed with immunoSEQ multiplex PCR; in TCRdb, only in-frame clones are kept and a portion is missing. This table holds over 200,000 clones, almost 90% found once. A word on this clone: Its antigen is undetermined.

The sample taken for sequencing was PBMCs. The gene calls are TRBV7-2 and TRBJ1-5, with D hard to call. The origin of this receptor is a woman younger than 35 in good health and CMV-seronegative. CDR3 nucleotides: TGTGCCAGCAGCCAAATCTGGGCTGGTCAGCCCCAGCATTTT. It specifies CASSQIWAGQPQHF.